Below, one T cell receptor beta chain is given with its context. This record belongs to a study of memory CD4+ T cells and cytomegalovirus serostatus. Germline V gene lookup returns CDR1 SNHLY and CDR2 FYNNEI. Trimming cost V 4 bases and J 6 bases, with 13 bases left between them. This CDR3 has 13 residues. Clones were read by immunoSEQ multiplex PCR, and TCRdb kept only the in-frame ones, dropping some. This sample has about 27,000 clones, with about 70% found just once. Single viable CD3+CD4+CD8-CD45RO+ cells were sorted as the memory CD4+ T cells. The clonotype was recovered from an adult in good health and CMV-seronegative. The V call is TRBV2, the J call TRBJ2-7, with D possibly called TRBD1 or TRBD2 (5 bases each). Sequencing was performed on memory CD4+ T cells from blood. CDR3 amino acids: CASSAKGTGEQYF. Here the CDR3 DNA reads TGTGCCAGCAGTGCTAAGGGGACGGGCGAGCAGTACTTC.